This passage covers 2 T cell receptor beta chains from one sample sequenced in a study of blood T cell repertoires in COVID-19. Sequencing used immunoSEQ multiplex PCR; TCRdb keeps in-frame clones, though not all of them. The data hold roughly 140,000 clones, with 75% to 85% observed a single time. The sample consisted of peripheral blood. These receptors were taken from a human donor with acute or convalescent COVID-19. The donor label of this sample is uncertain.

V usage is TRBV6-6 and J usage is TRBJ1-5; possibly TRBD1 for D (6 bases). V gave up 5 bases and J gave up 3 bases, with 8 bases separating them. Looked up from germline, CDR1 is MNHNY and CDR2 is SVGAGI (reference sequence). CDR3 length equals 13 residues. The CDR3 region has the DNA TGTGCCAGCAGTACAGGGTCCAATCAGCCCCAGCATTTT. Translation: CASSTGSNQPQHF.

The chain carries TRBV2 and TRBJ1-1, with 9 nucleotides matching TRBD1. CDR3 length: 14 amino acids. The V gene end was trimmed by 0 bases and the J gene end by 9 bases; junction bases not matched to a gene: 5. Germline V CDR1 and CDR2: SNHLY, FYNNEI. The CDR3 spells CASSEAPGQGKAFF. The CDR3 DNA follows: TGTGCCAGCAGTGAAGCCCCGGGACAGGGAAAAGCTTTCTTT. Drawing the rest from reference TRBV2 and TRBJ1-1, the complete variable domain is EPEVTQTPSHQVTQMGQEVILRCVPISNHLYFYWYRQILGQKVEFLVSFYNNEISEKSEIFDDQFSVERPDGSNFTLKIRSTKLEDSAMYFCASSEAPGQGKAFFGQGTRLTVV.